The 32 T cell receptor beta chains in this list originate from one sample, sequenced in a study of T cell responses to AZD1222 COVID-19 vaccine. TCRdb's copy holds only in-frame clones and misses some; the assay was immunoSEQ multiplex PCR. The data contain over 110,000 clones, approximately 94% of them singletons. The sample consisted of peripheral blood, taken on day 0 of AZD1222 vaccination. The receptor set was obtained from an adult in good health.

The rearrangement joins TRBV27 to TRBJ2-1; the D gene is possibly TRBD1 (5 bases). CDR3 length equals 15 residues. The germline V gene has CDR1 MNHEY and CDR2 SMNVEV (reference sequence). Trimming cost V 0 bases and J 2 bases, with 8 bases left between them. The CDR3 nucleotides are TGTGCCAGCAGTTTATCGGGGCAGACCTACAATGAGCAGTTCTTC. Translation gives CASSLSGQTYNEQFF.

The chain combines TRBV7-9 with TRBJ2-3; D is possibly TRBD1 (5 bases). Trimming shortened V by 1 base and J by 9 bases, and 8 bases separated the two germline ends. Germline values: CDR1 SEHNR, CDR2 FQNEAQ (reference sequence). This CDR3 is 12 amino acids long. The CDR3, as DNA: TGTGCCAGCAGCTTAGGACAGAAGACGCAGTATTTT. Translating gives CASSLGQKTQYF.

This clone has only one observation. This chain links TRBV7-5 with TRBJ2-7; the table's D call, TRBD2, was not checked against the DNA. TRBV7-5 constitutes a pseudogene. The CDR3 length is 15 residues. The CDR3 DNA follows: TGTGTCAGAAGGGCCATAGCGGGACTTTGCTACGAGCAGTACTTC. Translating gives CVRRAIAGLCYEQYF.

The chain uses TRBV6-5 and TRBJ1-5; the D is unclear. The CDR3 is 12 amino acids. In germline, CDR1 is MNHEY, CDR2 SVGAGI. The V end was cut by 7 bases, the J end by 7 bases, with 11 bases between. The CDR3 protein is CASTAYTQPQHF. CDR3 nucleotide sequence: TGTGCCAGCACAGCTTATACGCAGCCCCAGCATTTT.

The V and J genes are TRBV9 and TRBJ2-3, with 13 nucleotides matching TRBD2. Germline trimming cut 4 bases from V and 5 bases from J; bases unmatched to any gene: 7. The CDR3 has 16 residues. Germline CDR1 SGDLS, CDR2 YYNGEE. In nucleotides, the CDR3 is TGTGCCAGCAGCCCTCGGACTAGCGGGAGTGGAGATACGCAGTATTTT. This sequence encodes CASSPRTSGSGDTQYF.

This chain uses TRBV19 with TRBJ2-3, with 15 bases matching TRBD2. This CDR3 comprises 20 residues. The trim removed 3 bases at V and 8 bases at J, leaving 18 bases unmatched. CDR1 LNHDA and CDR2 SQIVND come from the germline V gene (reference sequence). This chain's CDR3 is CASSIDYTGTSGRIPLTQYF. The CDR3 DNA reads TGTGCCAGTAGTATTGATTATACCGGGACTAGCGGGAGGATTCCTCTTACGCAGTATTTT.

This chain uses TRBV27 with TRBJ1-1; D gene unclear. With 5 bases removed from V and 6 bases from J, the gap between germline ends came to 13 bases. Germline values: CDR1 MNHEY, CDR2 SMNVEV (reference sequence). This CDR3 is built from 13 residues. CDR3 region: CASSKTVNAEAFF. DNA for the CDR3: TGTGCCAGCAGTAAAACAGTCAACGCTGAAGCTTTCTTT.

This clone was detected only once. The chain carries TRBV6-5 and TRBJ2-3, with TRBD2 identical over 7 bases. CDR3 size: 12 residues. The V gene end was trimmed by 7 bases and the J gene end by 3 bases; junction bases not matched to a gene: 1. CDR1 MNHEY and CDR2 SVGAGI come from the germline V gene. CDR3 sequence (DNA): TGTGCCAGCAAAGCGGGAACAGATACGCAGTATTTT. The encoded protein is CASKAGTDTQYF.

Remarks on this clone: The junction shows a germline mismatch at one end, possibly a read error. This chain links TRBV6-1 with TRBJ2-7, with 7 bases fitting TRBD2. The germline gives CDR1 MNHNS, CDR2 SASEGT. The CDR3 consists of 13 residues. Here the CDR3 DNA reads TGTGCCAGCAGTGAAAAAACCGGGACTATCCTGCTCTTC. Amino acids: CASSEKTGTILLF.

The chain joins TRBV11-2 to TRBJ2-3; perhaps TRBD2 as D (5 bases). With 2 bases removed from V and 5 bases from J, the gap between germline ends came to 14 bases. The CDR3 sequence is 15 residues long. From germline, CDR1 is SGHAT and CDR2 FQNNGV. The CDR3 DNA follows: TGTGCCAGCAGCTTATCCGGGATTCGGGTAGATACGCAGTATTTT. This gives the protein CASSLSGIRVDTQYF.

The chain employs TRBV7-3 and TRBJ2-3; 8 nucleotides match TRBD2. With 5 bases clipped from V and 6 bases from J, the junction kept 7 bases outside the gene matches. The CDR3 has 14 residues. CDR1 is SGHTA and CDR2 is FQGTGA in the germline V gene. This chain's CDR3 is CASSPGLDGDTQYF. The CDR3 DNA follows: TGTGCCAGCAGCCCGGGACTAGATGGCGATACGCAGTATTTT.

This clone was detected many times. V usage is TRBV10-3 and J usage is TRBJ2-7, with 7 bases identical to TRBD2. This CDR3 region has 14 residues. V lost 3 bases and J lost 2; bases outside the gene matches: 4. CDR1 is ENHRY and CDR2 is SYGVKD in the germline V gene. This chain's CDR3 is CAISEWGRAYEQYF. The CDR3 bases are TGTGCCATCAGTGAATGGGGGAGGGCCTACGAGCAGTACTTC.

The gene calls are TRBV2 and TRBJ2-2; no clear D. The V gene's germline CDR1 is SNHLY and CDR2 FYNNEI. The V end was cut by 5 bases, the J end by 8 bases, with 15 bases between. This CDR3 spans 14 amino acids. Here the CDR3 reads CASSKILIEGELFF. CDR3 nucleotide sequence: TGTGCCAGCAGTAAGATCCTTATAGAGGGGGAGCTGTTTTTT.

The gene calls are TRBV7-9 and TRBJ2-2; 8 nucleotides agree with TRBD1. The CDR3 length is 15 residues. V lost 5 bases, J lost 4 bases, and 6 bases stayed unmatched. Germline loops: CDR1 SEHNR, CDR2 FQNEAQ (reference sequence). CDR3 DNA sequence: TGTGCCAGCAGCGCCGGGACAGGTCCCACCGGGGAGCTGTTTTTT. Translated, it gives CASSAGTGPTGELFF. The full variable domain, rest sourced from reference TRBV7-9 and TRBJ2-2, is DTGVSQNPRHKITKRGQNVTFRCDPISEHNRLYWYRQTLGQGPEFLTYFQNEAQLEKSRLLSDRFSAERPKGSFSTLEIQRTEQGDSAMYLCASSAGTGPTGELFFGEGSRLTVL.

As for this clone: An end of the junction does not agree with germline; a read error may underlie this. The V gene is TRBV18, the J gene TRBJ2-7, with TRBD1 matching over 8 bases. Germline V gene data show CDR1 as KGHSH and CDR2 as LQKENI. The CDR3 extends over 12 amino acids. Here the CDR3 reads CASSPAADRVMF. In DNA, the CDR3 is TGTGCCAGCTCACCAGCCGCGGACAGGGTGATGTTC.

V is TRBV12-5 and J is TRBJ2-7; 12 bases are a match to TRBD1. CDR3 length equals 16 residues. V lost 2 bases and J lost 5; bases outside the gene matches: 7. The V gene's germline CDR1 is LGHNT and CDR2 FRNRAP. This CDR3 reads CASGLLPGQGADEQYF. The DNA for the CDR3 is TGTGCTAGTGGTTTGTTACCGGGACAGGGGGCCGACGAGCAGTACTTC.

The genes are TRBV5-4 and TRBJ1-4, with TRBD1 matching 8 bases. The trim removed 1 base at V and 8 bases at J, leaving 10 bases unmatched. CDR1 and CDR2 (germline): SGHNT, YYREEE (reference sequence). The CDR3 extends over 16 amino acids. As DNA, the CDR3 is TGTGCCAGCAGCTTGAATGGAGGACAGGGTGGAGAAAAACTGTTTTTT. Translated, it gives CASSLNGGQGGEKLFF.

This sequence joins TRBV12-5 and TRBJ1-1; D not certain. Germline CDR1 reads LGHNT; CDR2 reads FRNRAP. This CDR3 has 13 amino acids. The V gene lost 10 bases and the J gene lost 5 bases, with 17 bases spanning the gap. This CDR3 reads CATQKGSGTEAFF. CDR3 DNA sequence: TGTGCTACTCAAAAGGGAAGTGGGACTGAAGCTTTCTTT.

The CDR3 DNA reads TGTGCCAGCAGCTTGGAGGCTAGCGGGAGGTCCCACGAGCAGTACTTC. Protein product: CASSLEASGRSHEQYF. J is TRBJ2-7 and V is TRBV5-4; 11 bases are shared with TRBD2. Unmatched junction bases numbered 7, after V lost 0 bases and J lost 5 bases. The germline CDR1 and CDR2 sequences are SGHNT and YYREEE (reference sequence). CDR3 length: 16 residues.

The chain employs TRBV5-1 and TRBJ2-3, with a weak D call TRBD2 (6 bases). Germline-derived CDR1 and CDR2 are SGHRS and YFSETQ. The V end lost 0 bases, the J end lost 2 bases, and 13 bases lay between the germline ends. The CDR3 totals 16 residues. CDR3: CASSLGGGLTTDTQYF. The CDR3 coding sequence is TGCGCCAGCAGCTTGGGGGGAGGTCTGACCACAGATACGCAGTATTTT. Variable domain in full (rest from reference TRBV5-1 and TRBJ2-3): KAGVTQTPRYLIKTRGQQVTLSCSPISGHRSVSWYQQTPGQGLQFLFEYFSETQRNKGNFPGRFSGRQFSNSRSEMNVSTLELGDSALYLCASSLGGGLTTDTQYFGPGTRLTVL.

This chain connects TRBV18 to TRBJ2-1; 10 nucleotides line up with TRBD2. The junction had 3 bases not matched to a gene; V was cut back by 3 bases and J by 1 base. There are 16 residues in the CDR3. The germline gives CDR1 KGHSH, CDR2 LQKENI. The CDR3 sequence is CASSPETSGSYNEQFF. For the CDR3, the DNA is TGTGCCAGCTCACCCGAGACTAGCGGGTCCTACAATGAGCAGTTCTTC.

This clone was detected only once. The V and J genes are TRBV6-6 and TRBJ1-3; no clear D. With 1 base removed from V and 2 bases from J, the gap between germline ends came to 6 bases. The CDR3 totals 14 residues. Germline V gene sequence: CDR1 MNHNY, CDR2 SVGAGI (reference sequence). The CDR3 loop reads CASSYYGAGNTIYF. CDR3 DNA sequence: TGTGCCAGCAGTTACTATGGAGCTGGAAACACCATATATTTT.

The CDR3 nucleotides read TGTGCCAGCAGCTTGACGGGACAGGGAGCATATTTT. Translation gives CASSLTGQGAYF. The chain carries TRBV5-5 and TRBJ1-3; TRBD1 matches 9 bases. CDR1 and CDR2 (germline): SGHKS, YYEKEE (reference sequence). Trimming took 1 base from V and 15 from J; bases not matched to a gene: 5. This CDR3 is 12 amino acids long.

The chain links TRBV7-2 to TRBJ1-2; D gene ambiguous. The CDR3 totals 13 residues. CDR1 and CDR2 (germline): SGHTA, FQGNSA. The V end was cut by 7 bases, the J end by 4 bases, with 13 bases between. The CDR3 region has the DNA TGTGCCAGCACCCTCCCAGGAGGCTATGGCTACACCTTC. It translates to CASTLPGGYGYTF.

V and J are TRBV27 and TRBJ1-6; D is perhaps TRBD1 (5 bases). From germline, CDR1 is MNHEY and CDR2 SMNVEV (reference sequence). This CDR3 region has 14 residues. Trimming pared 4 bases from V and 5 bases from J, leaving 9 bases between. Here the CDR3 DNA reads TGTGCCAGCAGTTCTCTGGGGGATAATTCACCCCTCCACTTT. Protein sequence: CASSSLGDNSPLHF.

This clone was seen just once. The chain recombines TRBV7-2 with TRBJ1-4; no clear D. The germline V gene has CDR1 SGHTA and CDR2 FQGNSA. V was cut by 4 bases and J by 5 bases, with 11 bases left in between. The CDR3 extends over 14 amino acids. The CDR3 DNA is TGTGCCAGCAGCTACGGTGGGAGGAATGAAAAACTGTTTTTT. Protein product: CASSYGGRNEKLFF.

This chain joins TRBV7-3 and TRBJ1-4; D is unresolved. Germline V lookup: CDR1 SGHTA, CDR2 FQGTGA. The CDR3 covers 13 residues. V was trimmed by 1 base and J by 7 bases, leaving 7 bases between them. The CDR3 here is CASSLINGEKLFF. The CDR3 DNA reads TGTGCCAGCAGCTTAATTAATGGTGAAAAACTGTTTTTT.

J is TRBJ1-6 and V is TRBV7-2; 8 bases align to TRBD1. V lost 5 bases and J lost 6; bases outside the gene matches: 9. The CDR3 loop spans 16 amino acids. In germline, CDR1 is SGHTA, CDR2 FQGNSA. The CDR3: CASSPAGQGGNSPLHF. The CDR3 DNA reads as TGTGCCAGCAGCCCTGCTGGACAGGGAGGTAATTCACCCCTCCACTTT.

The rearrangement uses TRBV11-2 and TRBJ2-2; D is unresolved. The V and J ends lost 1 base and 6 bases respectively, with 12 bases between them. CDR1 SGHAT and CDR2 FQNNGV come from the germline V gene. CDR3 size: 15 residues. CDR3 sequence: CASSLVAPPAGELFF. CDR3 DNA sequence: TGTGCCAGCAGCTTAGTTGCTCCCCCCGCCGGGGAGCTGTTTTTT.

V gene TRBV10-1 combines with J gene TRBJ1-4, with D uncertain. CDR3 length equals 14 residues. Germline values: CDR1 WNHNN, CDR2 SYGVQD (reference sequence). V lost 2 bases and J 9 bases, leaving 13 bases between the germline ends. The CDR3 coding sequence is TGCGCCAGCAGTGAGACTTTGGACTCCCAAAAACTGTTTTTT. Protein: CASSETLDSQKLFF.

The V gene is TRBV12-3 or TRBV12-4, the J gene TRBJ1-2; 7 bases fit TRBD1. V dropped 3 bases and J dropped 3; count of bases not matched to a gene: 1. The CDR3 consists of 13 residues. CDR3 coding DNA: TGTGCCAGCAGTTTGGGGACAGACTATGGCTACACCTTC. This gives the protein CASSLGTDYGYTF.

Only a few counts were recorded for this clone. The rearrangement uses TRBV6-5 and TRBJ1-2, with D maybe TRBD1 (6 bases). The length of the CDR3 is 15 residues. Trimming took off 6 bases at V and 8 bases at J, with 22 bases between the two ends. Looked up from germline, CDR1 is MNHEY and CDR2 is SVGAGI. The CDR3, as DNA: TGTGCCAGCAGACCGACAGGCTATTCGGTGGTGGGCTACACCTTC. This encodes CASRPTGYSVVGYTF.